This T cell receptor (beta chain) was recorded in a study of blood T cell repertoires in COVID-19. Background on the study: Nucleic acid was either cDNA or gDNA, and it came from T cells, B-cell-depleted T cells, or PBMCs.

Libraries were prepared by immunoSEQ multiplex PCR; TCRdb keeps only in-frame clonotypes and omits some of them. The top ten hold about 8.5% of the sample, which has 70,000 to 90,000 clones, more than 75% seen once. The CDR3 loop spans 13 amino acids. Per germline, CDR1 SNHLY and CDR2 FYNNEI. V was shortened by 4 bases and J by 6 bases, with 9 bases between the two germline ends. V is TRBV2 and J is TRBJ2-2, with D possibly matching TRBD1 (6 bases). The clonotype comes from a man older than 75 with active or convalescent COVID-19. Sequencing used peripheral blood. The CDR3 sequence: CASSAQGPGELFF. CDR3 nucleotides: TGTGCCAGCAGTGCTCAGGGGCCCGGGGAGCTGTTTTTT.